This TCR beta chain was found in a study of patients and donors after allogeneic stem cell transplantation (dated by TCRdb to about 2020). Library generation was performed with RT-PCR. Sequencing used a NextSeq 550. TCRdb redid the processing of the public reads, applying fastp at Q25 and MiXCR, and retained in-frame beta chains. Each entry merges the rows of one CDR3 protein and shows their most common DNA and genes. The sample table contains 800,000 to 1,000,000 distinct CDR3 sequences; only one count was recorded for 15% to 20% of them. 6% of the sample is in the top ten clones. This clonotype has ten or more counts. The antigen it recognizes is unknown. It has no much larger one-base neighbor in the sample; base qualities were not kept. The CDR3 has 14 amino acids, counting the end cysteine and phenylalanine. Only the CDR3 DNA stays, 42 bases, in frame from base 1. CDR1 SQVTM and CDR2 ANQGSEA were looked up in the germline V gene. V is shortened by 4 bases, J by 4 bases, and the region joining them spans 15 bases.

The receptor comes from a human donor who was either an allogeneic HSCT recipient or a stem cell or donor lymphocyte infusion donor (not recorded which). It is not recorded whose cells these are; they may come from a transplant donor. Sample: blood, either unsorted or a sorted T cell fraction (not recorded which). Rearrangement joined TRBV29-1 to TRBJ2-3; the D region possibly corresponds to TRBD2 (6 bases align). The nucleotide sequence reads as follows: TGCAGCGTTGTGGGTGCGGGGACGCCAGATACGCAGTATTTT. This encodes CSVVGAGTPDTQYF.